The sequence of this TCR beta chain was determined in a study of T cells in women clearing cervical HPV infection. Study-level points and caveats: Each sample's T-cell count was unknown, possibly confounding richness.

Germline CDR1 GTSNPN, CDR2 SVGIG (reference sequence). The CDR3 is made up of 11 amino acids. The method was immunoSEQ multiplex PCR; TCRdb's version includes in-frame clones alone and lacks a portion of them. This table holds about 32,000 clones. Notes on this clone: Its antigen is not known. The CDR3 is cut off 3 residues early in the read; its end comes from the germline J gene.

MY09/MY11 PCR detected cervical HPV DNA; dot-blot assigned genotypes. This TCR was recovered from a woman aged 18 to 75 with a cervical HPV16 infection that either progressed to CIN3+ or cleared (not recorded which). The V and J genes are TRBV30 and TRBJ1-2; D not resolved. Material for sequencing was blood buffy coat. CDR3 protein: CAWTRGYDYTF. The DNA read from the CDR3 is TGTGCCTGGACTAGAGGCTACGAC.